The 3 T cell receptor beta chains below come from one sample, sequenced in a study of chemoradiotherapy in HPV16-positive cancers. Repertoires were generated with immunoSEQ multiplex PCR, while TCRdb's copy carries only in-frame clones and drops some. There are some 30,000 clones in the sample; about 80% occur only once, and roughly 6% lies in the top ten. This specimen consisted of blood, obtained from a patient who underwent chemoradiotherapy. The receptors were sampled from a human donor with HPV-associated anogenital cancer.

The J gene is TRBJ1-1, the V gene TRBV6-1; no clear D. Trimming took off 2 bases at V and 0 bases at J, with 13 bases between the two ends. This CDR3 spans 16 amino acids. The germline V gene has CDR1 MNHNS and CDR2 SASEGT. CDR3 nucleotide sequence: TGTGCCAGCAGTGAAAAAAAGAAACCGCTGAACACTGAAGCTTTCTTT. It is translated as CASSEKKKPLNTEAFF.

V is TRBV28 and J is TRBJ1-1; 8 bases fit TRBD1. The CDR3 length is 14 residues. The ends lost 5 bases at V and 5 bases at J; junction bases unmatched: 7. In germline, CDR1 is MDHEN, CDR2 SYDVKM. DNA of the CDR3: TGTGCCAGCAGTCCTCAGTACAGGGGGACTGAAGCTTTCTTT. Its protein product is CASSPQYRGTEAFF.

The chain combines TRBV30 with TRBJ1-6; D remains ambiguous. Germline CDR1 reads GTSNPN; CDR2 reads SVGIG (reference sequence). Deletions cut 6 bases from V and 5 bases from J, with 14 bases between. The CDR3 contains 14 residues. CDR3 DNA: TGTGCCTGCCTTGGCCGAAACAATAATTCACCCCTCCACTTT. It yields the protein CACLGRNNNSPLHF. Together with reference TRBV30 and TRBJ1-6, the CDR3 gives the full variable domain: SQTIHQWPATLVQPVGSPLSLECTVEGTSNPNLYWYRQAAGRGLQLLFYSVGIGQISSEVPQNLSASRPQDRQFILSSKKLLLSDSGFYLCACLGRNNNSPLHFGNGTRLTVT.